This TCR beta chain was sequenced during a study of CD8 T cells in Susac syndrome (dated by TCRdb to between 2018 and 2021). Regarding the complete study: The study used repertoire sequencing to test whether antigen drove CD8+ T cell activation and differentiation in Susac syndrome. Results and caveats for the whole study, not just this receptor: The TCR sequencing and HLA analysis was acknowledged to have included a relatively small number of individuals.

Peripheral blood CD8+ and CD4+ T cells from healthy donors, Susac syndrome patients and multiple sclerosis patients were profiled by high-throughput TCR beta sequencing. Multiple sclerosis controls were treatment-naive patients with stable or active relapsing-remitting disease fulfilling revised McDonald criteria. CD8+ TEMRA cells were enriched by FACS, while bulk CD8+ and CD4+ T cells were purified by magnetic negative isolation. Blood was collected in EDTA tubes and processed within 24 hours, with PBMCs isolated through density gradient centrifugation. PBMCs destined for TCR sequencing were cryopreserved in liquid nitrogen and later thawed in a 37 °C water bath. The sorted or isolated CD4+, CD8+ and CD8+ TEMRA cells reached a purity of at least 90%. The CDR1 and CDR2 encoded by the germline V gene are SGHDN and FVKESK. V is cut by 1 base and J by 3 bases, and the space between the germline ends is 10 bases. From its cysteine to its phenylalanine, the CDR3 spans 14 amino acids. Only the CDR3 region is kept as DNA, spanning 42 bases read in frame from base 1.

RNA was extracted using the RNeasy kit, and about 0.5 to 1 ug of the RNA was reverse transcribed with random hexamers. TCR beta CDR3 regions were amplified with the immunoSEQ multiplex PCR assay covering 54 Vbeta and 13 Jbeta segments. To correct PCR amplification bias, a synthetic template baseline was used for both primer optimization and computational correction. The source study handled its data this way. Reads were assigned to V, D and J genes according to IMGT and analyzed in immunoSEQ Analyzer, with only productive sequences retained. Clonality was computed as one minus Shannon entropy normalized by log2 of the number of productive unique sequences. For each patient and control, public and private clones were evaluated within the 100 most prevalent clones. Clones were defined as Susac-specific if absent from the healthy and MS cohorts, from some 1,000 published viral clones and from other ImmuneACCESS disease sequences. The public reads were reanalyzed by TCRdb: fastp trimming at Q25, MiXCR alignment, in-frame beta chains only. Here each entry gathers all rows of one CDR3 protein and keeps the most common genes and DNA. The V and J calls were determined by TCRdb, not by the authors. Across this sample there are over 150,000 distinct CDR3 sequences, with 90% to 95% seen only once. The ten biggest clones cover approximately 0.093% of the sample.

Note on this clonotype: Its antigen is currently not known. No base quality values were provided; no much bigger clone lies one nucleotide off.

The sequence derives from a human donor with multiple sclerosis. The rearrangement combines TRBV14 with TRBJ2-7; the D gene cannot be named for sure. The sequencing sample was made of CD4+ T cells from PBMCs. The DNA sequence follows: TGTGCCAGCAGCCAAGCTCTAGGAGTCTACGAGCAGTACTTC. This is translated as CASSQALGVYEQYF.